The 31 T cell receptor beta chains presented below share a single source sample, sequenced in a study of blood T cell repertoires in COVID-19. The method was immunoSEQ multiplex PCR; TCRdb's version includes in-frame clones alone and lacks a portion of them. The sample gives 45,000 to 70,000 clones, roughly four fifths of which show up once; more than 8% is in the top ten. Input material: peripheral blood. The receptors were sampled from a woman aged 80 or older with acute or convalescent COVID-19.

The chain links TRBV12-5 to TRBJ2-2; 9 bases map to TRBD2. Per germline, CDR1 LGHNT and CDR2 FRNRAP. This CDR3 spans 18 amino acids. V gave up 3 bases and J gave up 2 bases; unmatched junction bases: 10. The CDR3 nucleotides read TGTGCTAGTGGTTTCCTCGAAAGACTAGCGGCTAACACCGGGGAGCTGTTTTTT. Translated: CASGFLERLAANTGELFF.

The CDR3 is CASSLARGAGEETQYF. CDR3 in DNA: TGTGCCAGCAGCTTGGCCCGAGGAGCGGGGGAAGAGACCCAGTACTTC. The V call is TRBV5-4, the J call TRBJ2-5; 8 bases agree with TRBD2. In germline, CDR1 is SGHNT, CDR2 YYREEE (reference sequence). Losses at the gene ends were 0 bases for V and 3 bases for J; bases not matched to a gene: 7. The CDR3 is made up of 16 amino acids.

The chain couples TRBV7-2 to TRBJ2-7; possible D gene TRBD1, 5 bases. Per the germline V gene, CDR1 is SGHTA and CDR2 is FQGNSA. V lost 4 bases to trimming and J lost 2 bases, with 12 bases between them. The CDR3 is 14 residues long. In DNA form, the CDR3 reads TGTGCCAGCAGCTCAACCCCAGGGCCCTACGAGCAGTACTTC. It specifies CASSSTPGPYEQYF.

The genes are TRBV18 and TRBJ2-5; a weak D match, TRBD2 (5 bases). Per the germline V gene, CDR1 is KGHSH and CDR2 is LQKENI. V lost 3 bases, J lost 5 bases, and 7 bases lay in between. This CDR3 comprises 12 residues. In nucleotides, the CDR3 is TGTGCCAGCTCACCGCGCGGGGAGACCCAGTACTTC. Protein: CASSPRGETQYF.

This clone appeared a single time. This rearrangement joins TRBV6-4 to TRBJ1-2; D call uncertain. Germline CDR1 MRHNA, CDR2 SNTAGT. Trimming took off 5 bases at V and 7 bases at J, with 14 bases between the two ends. CDR3 size: 13 residues. In nucleotides, the CDR3 is TGTGCCAGCAGTCCTATACCACAGTTTGGCTACACCTTC. This encodes CASSPIPQFGYTF.

This sequence joins TRBV5-8 and TRBJ2-5; unclear D gene. V gave up 3 bases and J gave up 2 bases, with 20 bases separating them. The CDR3 consists of 17 residues. CDR1 and CDR2 from the germline V gene are SGHTS and YDEGEE. In nucleotides, the CDR3 is TGTGCCAGCAGCTCACCCCTTTGGGCTCACAGTCAAGAGACCCAGTACTTC. Protein: CASSSPLWAHSQETQYF.

The chain combines TRBV19 with TRBJ2-3, with D uncertain. V was trimmed by 8 bases and J by 3 bases, leaving 12 bases between them. CDR3 length: 13 amino acids. Looked up from germline, CDR1 is LNHDA and CDR2 is SQIVND (reference sequence). CDR3 region: CASVSRGTDTQYF. In DNA form, the CDR3 reads TGTGCCAGTGTTAGCAGAGGAACAGATACGCAGTATTTT.

In its sample, this clone was seen once. The chain uses TRBV7-2 and TRBJ1-4, with D uncertain. The germline V gene encodes CDR1 SGHTA and CDR2 FQGNSA. The CDR3 sequence is 14 residues long. V shed 2 bases and J shed 5 bases, with 9 bases lying between them. The CDR3 reads CASSLKRGNEKLFF. The CDR3 DNA is TGTGCCAGCAGCTTAAAGAGAGGGAATGAAAAACTGTTTTTT.

The chain employs TRBV30 and TRBJ2-7; possible D gene TRBD1, 5 bases. CDR1 GTSNPN and CDR2 SVGIG come from the germline V gene (reference sequence). V dropped 4 bases and J dropped 5 bases, with 15 bases sitting between them. CDR3 length: 13 amino acids. This CDR3 reads CAWNPGGRDEQYF. The CDR3 DNA is TGTGCCTGGAACCCAGGCGGCAGGGACGAGCAGTACTTC.

The rearrangement joins TRBV7-9 to TRBJ1-1; no definite D call. CDR1 is SEHNR, CDR2 FQNEAQ, per germline (reference sequence). This CDR3 has 12 residues. Trimming took 1 base from V and 10 from J, leaving 10 bases between them. The CDR3 DNA reads as TGTGCCAGCAGCTTAGAGCGAGGTGGAGCTTTCTTT. Protein product: CASSLERGGAFF.

The chain has TRBV15 and TRBJ1-2; TRBD1 is a possible D gene (5 bases). The CDR3 is 15 residues long. The V end was cut by 0 bases, the J end by 3 bases, with 11 bases between. CDR1 LNHNV and CDR2 YYDKDF come from the germline V gene (reference sequence). This chain's CDR3 is CATSRDGGVDYGYTF. CDR3 nucleotides: TGTGCCACCAGCAGAGATGGAGGGGTTGACTATGGCTACACCTTC.

V gene TRBV6-1 combines with J gene TRBJ2-1, with D possibly TRBD1 on 6 matching bases. This CDR3 is 14 amino acids long. Germline CDR1 and CDR2: MNHNS and SASEGT. The V gene lost 3 bases and the J gene lost 8 bases, with 14 bases spanning the gap. This chain's CDR3 is CASSDRGWSDEQFF. As DNA, the CDR3 is TGTGCCAGCAGTGACAGGGGTTGGTCAGATGAGCAGTTCTTC.

The V call is TRBV5-6, the J call TRBJ1-6; D unresolved. The CDR3 length is 15 residues. Germline CDR1 is SGHDT and CDR2 is YYEEEE. Between the trimmed V and J ends, which lost 0 bases and 10 bases, there was a span of 14 bases. CDR3 residues: CASSLAPAAGSPLHF. The DNA for the CDR3 is TGTGCCAGCAGCTTGGCTCCAGCCGCAGGATCACCCCTCCACTTT.

The chain's CDR3 is CASSDAGRLNTEAFF. The CDR3 coding sequence is TGTGCCAGCAGCGACGCGGGACGACTGAACACTGAAGCTTTCTTT. The chain carries TRBV7-2 and TRBJ1-1; a possible D gene is TRBD1 (5 bases). The germline CDR1 and CDR2 sequences are SGHTA and FQGNSA. Trimming took 5 bases from V and 0 from J, leaving 13 bases between them. The CDR3 sequence is 15 residues long.

CDR3: CASSPSRSRGRVGANVLTF. CDR3 coding DNA: TGTGCCAGCTCTCCCTCCAGGTCCAGGGGACGGGTTGGGGCCAACGTCCTGACTTTC. The chain has TRBV7-2 and TRBJ2-6; the D gene is possibly TRBD1 (6 bases). The CDR3 contains 19 residues. Germline-derived CDR1 and CDR2 are SGHTA and FQGNSA. V dropped 8 bases and J dropped 3 bases, with 26 bases sitting between them.

The J gene is TRBJ1-6, the V gene TRBV5-1; maybe TRBD1 (6 bases). This CDR3 is 14 amino acids long. V dropped 0 bases and J dropped 6 bases, with 7 bases sitting between them. Germline-derived CDR1 and CDR2 are SGHRS and YFSETQ. The DNA for the CDR3 is TGCGCCAGCAGCTTGGCCAGGGGTAATTCACCCCTCCACTTT. This codes for CASSLARGNSPLHF.

The V call is TRBV6-5, the J call TRBJ2-7, with a weak D call TRBD1 (5 bases). The CDR3 consists of 13 residues. Germline CDR1 and CDR2: MNHEY and SVGAGI. Trimming pared 9 bases from V and 0 bases from J, leaving 12 bases between. The CDR3 DNA follows: TGTGCCAGTAGTACAGGCAACTCCTACGAGCAGTACTTC. It codes for CASSTGNSYEQYF.

The chain joins TRBV7-6 to TRBJ1-4; 10 positions match TRBD1. After removal of 3 bases from V and 3 bases from J, the junction contained 10 bases not matched to a gene. CDR1 and CDR2 (germline): SGHVS, FNYEAQ. This CDR3 has 18 residues. CDR3 sequence (DNA): TGTGCCAGCAGCTTGGGAGGTGGGACAGGGGCGCCTAATGAAAAACTGTTTTTT. It specifies CASSLGGGTGAPNEKLFF.

The CDR3 reads CATRGGDRDDYGYTF. CDR3 bases: TGTGCCACTCGAGGGGGGGACAGGGATGACTATGGCTACACCTTC. The chain combines TRBV24-1 with TRBJ1-2, with 9 bases lining up with TRBD1. CDR3 length equals 15 residues. Germline V lookup: CDR1 KGHDR, CDR2 SFDVKD. The V and J ends lost 10 bases and 3 bases, in that order; junction bases with no gene match: 11.

The chain uses TRBV7-8 and TRBJ1-3; D is unresolved. The CDR3 extends over 17 amino acids. V was trimmed by 5 bases and J by 2 bases, leaving 19 bases between them. Germline-derived CDR1 and CDR2 are SGHVS and FQNEAQ. The CDR3 DNA sequence: TGTGCCAGCAGCATCGTCACCCGGGAGAATCCTGGAAACACCATATATTTT. Its protein is CASSIVTRENPGNTIYF.

This clone was seen only once. V and J are TRBV10-2 and TRBJ1-2, with D possibly matching TRBD1 (6 bases). Deletions cut 7 bases from V and 6 bases from J, with 18 bases between. The CDR3 is made up of 14 amino acids. CDR1 is WSHSY and CDR2 is SAAADI in the germline V gene. CDR3 sequence reads: CASTGTRGGNGYTF. CDR3 coding DNA: TGCGCCAGCACCGGGACACGGGGAGGGAATGGCTACACCTTC.

This chain links TRBV20-1 with TRBJ2-5, with 12 positions matching TRBD2. Losses at the gene ends were 6 bases for V and 2 bases for J; bases not matched to a gene: 4. Germline-derived CDR1 and CDR2 are DFQATT and SNEGSKA (reference sequence). The CDR3 has 14 residues. The CDR3 sequence: CSASTSGGQETQYF. In nucleotides, the CDR3 is TGCAGTGCGAGTACTAGCGGGGGGCAAGAGACCCAGTACTTC.

The gene calls are TRBV21-1 and TRBJ1-2; TRBD1, the D gene given by the table, was not confirmed from the DNA. TRBV21-1 is listed as a pseudogene. The CDR3 spans 15 residues. CDR3 sequence reads: CASSKKGRGIYGYTF. CDR3 nucleotides: TGTGCCAGCAGCAAAAAGGGCAGGGGGATCTATGGCTACACCTTC.

This clone was seen once. The chain couples TRBV28 to TRBJ2-5, with 7 bases identical to TRBD2. Germline V gene data show CDR1 as MDHEN and CDR2 as SYDVKM. The CDR3 has 17 residues. V dropped 4 bases and J dropped 1; count of bases not matched to a gene: 12. CDR3 sequence: CASSSGGGAEVQETQYF. In DNA, the CDR3 is TGTGCCAGCAGTTCCGGCGGGGGAGCGGAAGTCCAAGAGACCCAGTACTTC.

The chain has TRBV11-3 and TRBJ1-2, with TRBD1 matching 8 bases. This CDR3 comprises 16 residues. Trimming took 2 bases from V and 3 from J; bases not matched to a gene: 8. CDR1 and CDR2 (germline): SGHNT, YENEEA. CDR3 in DNA: TGTGCCAGCAGCTTAAGAGACCAGGGGGCGGACTATGGCTACACCTTC. This sequence encodes CASSLRDQGADYGYTF. Based on the CDR3 plus reference TRBV11-3 and TRBJ1-2, the full variable domain is EAGVVQSPRYKIIEKKQPVAFWCNPISGHNTLYWYLQNLGQGPELLIRYENEEAVDDSQLPKDRFSAERLKGVDSTLKIQPAELGDSAVYLCASSLRDQGADYGYTFGSGTRLTVV.

The chain joins TRBV5-1 to TRBJ2-7; TRBD2 agrees at 7 bases. The CDR3 has 13 residues. Germline CDR1 SGHRS, CDR2 YFSETQ. V was clipped by 7 bases and J by 5 bases; unmatched bases: 9. CDR3 sequence reads: CASARGGDDEQYF. The CDR3, as DNA: TGCGCCAGCGCCCGCGGGGGAGATGACGAGCAGTACTTC. Supplemented by reference TRBV5-1 and TRBJ2-7, the full variable domain reads KAGVTQTPRYLIKTRGQQVTLSCSPISGHRSVSWYQQTPGQGLQFLFEYFSETQRNKGNFPGRFSGRQFSNSRSEMNVSTLELGDSALYLCASARGGDDEQYFGPGTRLTVT.

The CDR3 bases are TGTGCCAGCAGGGGACAGGGGCCTTTGAACACTGAAGCTTTCTTT. This encodes CASRGQGPLNTEAFF. V gene TRBV25-1 combines with J gene TRBJ1-1; 10 bases match TRBD1. This CDR3 comprises 15 residues. Per germline, CDR1 MGHDK and CDR2 SYGVNS. Trimming took 6 bases from V and 0 from J; bases not matched to a gene: 4.

This clone appeared a single time. The chain combines TRBV29-1 with TRBJ2-3, with 12 bases that match TRBD2. The CDR3 covers 17 residues. The V segment lost 6 bases and the J segment 1 base; nucleotides outside the gene matches: 11. CDR1 and CDR2 (germline): SQVTM, ANQGSEA. CDR3 coding DNA: TGCAGCGTCGCCGGGACCGGGACTAGCGGGCGCACAGATACGCAGTATTTT. Encoded protein: CSVAGTGTSGRTDTQYF.

Concerning this clone itself: One end of the junction is discordant with germline, which a read error may explain. V and J are TRBV6-6 and TRBJ1-4; D unclear. Germline-derived CDR1 and CDR2 are MNHNY and SVGAGI (reference sequence). The CDR3 is 14 residues long. The DNA of the CDR3 is TGTGCCAGCAGTTCTCGGAGTGCTAAAGAAAAACTGTTTTTT. Its protein is CASSSRSAKEKLFF.

The J gene is TRBJ2-2, the V gene TRBV18; maybe TRBD1 (6 bases). The germline gives CDR1 KGHSH, CDR2 LQKENI. There are 16 residues in the CDR3. V gave up 3 bases and J gave up 1 base, with 12 bases separating them. CDR3 sequence reads: CASSPVGGVNTGELFF. The CDR3 DNA follows: TGTGCCAGCTCACCCGTAGGGGGAGTGAACACCGGGGAGCTGTTTTTT. The full variable domain, rest sourced from reference TRBV18 and TRBJ2-2, is NAGVMQNPRHLVRRRGQEARLRCSPMKGHSHVYWYRQLPEEGLKFMVYLQKENIIDESGMPKERFSAEFPKEGPSILRIQQVVRGDSAAYFCASSPVGGVNTGELFFGEGSRLTVL.

The V and J genes are TRBV3-1 (or the pseudogene TRBV3-2) and TRBJ1-1; no firm D call. The CDR3 length is 15 residues. V lost 0 bases and J 6 bases, leaving 14 bases between the germline ends. Germline V gene data show CDR1 as LGHDT and CDR2 as YNNKEL (reference sequence). In DNA, the CDR3 is TGTGCCAGCAGCCAAGAGAAACTATGGCGCGCTGAAGCTTTCTTT. Protein sequence: CASSQEKLWRAEAFF.